This entry lists 25 T cell receptor beta chains sequenced from one sample in a study of T-cell reconstitution after alpha-beta-depleted transplantation in children (dated by TCRdb to the mid-2010s). Libraries came from PCR. Data came from an Illumina HiSeq 2500. Molecular barcoding was employed in the preparation of TCR libraries, with unique molecular identifiers being used to normalize TCRbeta repertoire quantification. The raw public data were reprocessed by TCRdb itself: fastp quality trimming at Q25, MiXCR clonotype calling, in-frame beta chains only. CDR3 protein duplicates are merged, each entry listing the most common genes and DNA. This sample gives about 540,000 distinct CDR3 sequences in total; around 18% of them show up just once. 2.5% to 3.5% of the sample is held by the ten biggest clonotypes. The material was PBMCs from the stem cell graft donor, obtained from the stem cell graft. These receptors all come from a human donor who donated a stem cell graft to a child with acute lymphoblastic leukemia.

This chain connects TRBV12-3 or TRBV12-4 to TRBJ2-1; D unresolved. The CDR3 runs 14 residues. Trimming pared 2 bases from V and 4 bases from J, leaving 9 bases between. CDR3 residues: CASSLQLDYNEQFF. DNA of the CDR3: TGTGCCAGCAGTTTACAGTTGGATTACAATGAGCAGTTCTTC.

The chain recombines TRBV24-1 with TRBJ1-2; D is undetermined. CDR3 length equals 13 residues. The germline CDR1 and CDR2 sequences are KGHDR and SFDVKD. Deletions cut 4 bases from V and 4 bases from J, with 9 bases between. The CDR3 DNA sequence: TGTGCCACCAGTGAGGACGGCGCCTATGGCTACACCTTC. This sequence encodes CATSEDGAYGYTF.

This clonotype was detected once. This chain links TRBV5-1 with TRBJ2-7, with TRBD2 matching 9 bases. This CDR3 comprises 15 residues. Germline CDR1 is SGHRS and CDR2 is YFSETQ. The J segment lost 0 bases and the V segment lost 4 bases, leaving 5 bases of the junction unmatched. The CDR3 reads CASSPERGDSYEQYF. CDR3 sequence (DNA): TGCGCCAGCAGCCCAGAGCGGGGGGACTCCTACGAGCAGTACTTC.

This clonotype was seen a handful of times. The V gene is TRBV11-1, the J gene TRBJ2-1; 13 nucleotides line up with TRBD2. The CDR3 is made up of 17 amino acids. Trimming cost V 5 bases and J 3 bases; bases outside gene matches: 7. Germline V gene lookup returns CDR1 SGHAT and CDR2 FQDESV (reference sequence). CDR3 nucleotides: TGTGCCAGCAGCCCCTTGGGGACTAGCGGGATCTACAATGAGCAGTTCTTC. It is translated as CASSPLGTSGIYNEQFF.

The table lists this clonotype with a few counts. The chain employs TRBV6-4 and TRBJ2-7; D remains unclear. Deletions cut 5 bases from V and 6 bases from J, with 17 bases between. From germline, CDR1 is MRHNA and CDR2 SNTAGT. The CDR3 contains 14 residues. Written as DNA, the CDR3 is TGTGCCAGCAGTCCGGAATCAGATTCGGGCGAGCAGTACTTC. Its protein product is CASSPESDSGEQYF.

The chain carries TRBV5-1 and TRBJ2-7, with TRBD1 matching over 9 bases. The CDR3 is 15 amino acids. J was trimmed by 2 bases and V by 5 bases; bases with no gene match: 8. Germline lookup yields CDR1 SGHRS and CDR2 YFSETQ. This CDR3 is CASRADRGEPYEQYF. DNA of the CDR3: TGCGCCAGCAGAGCTGACAGGGGGGAACCCTACGAGCAGTACTTC.

This clonotype has just a few counts. The chain uses TRBV5-1 and TRBJ1-1, with D possibly being TRBD1 (5 bases). The CDR3 is 17 residues long. CDR1 SGHRS and CDR2 YFSETQ come from the germline V gene. Trimming left V 2 bases short and J 0 bases short, with 17 bases between. Written as DNA, the CDR3 is TGCGCCAGCAGCTTAGAGGTGGGGGGTTACGTGAACACTGAAGCTTTCTTT. It translates to CASSLEVGGYVNTEAFF.

The V gene is TRBV5-1, the J gene TRBJ2-7; D might be TRBD2 (6 bases). CDR3 length: 14 residues. The V and J ends lost 3 bases and 2 bases respectively, with 12 bases between them. Germline V gives CDR1 SGHRS, CDR2 YFSETQ. The DNA for the CDR3 is TGCGCCAGCAGCTCAAGACTAGAAACCTACGAGCAGTACTTC. This gives the protein CASSSRLETYEQYF.

This clonotype has ten or more counts. The chain uses TRBV14 and TRBJ1-1; no clear D gene. Germline-derived CDR1 and CDR2 are SGHDN and FVKESK. The CDR3 sequence is 14 residues long. Trimming pared 3 bases from V and 2 bases from J, leaving 10 bases between. CDR3 sequence reads: CASSQYRENTEAFF. As DNA, the CDR3 is TGTGCCAGCAGCCAGTACCGGGAAAACACTGAAGCTTTCTTT.

The chain has TRBV5-1 and TRBJ1-4, with no clear D. V was cut by 0 bases and J by 5 bases, with 17 bases left in between. The CDR3 has 17 amino acids. Germline CDR1 reads SGHRS; CDR2 reads YFSETQ. The CDR3 reads CASSLVGMGNPNEKLFF. For the CDR3, the DNA is TGCGCCAGCAGCTTGGTTGGCATGGGGAACCCGAATGAAAAACTGTTTTTT.

This clonotype was counted between two and nine times. The V and J genes are TRBV18 and TRBJ2-3; D is unresolved. This CDR3 spans 12 amino acids. Trimming pared 0 bases from V and 6 bases from J, leaving 4 bases between. Germline V gene sequence: CDR1 KGHSH, CDR2 LQKENI. CDR3 region: CASSPPFDTQYF. Written as DNA, the CDR3 is TGTGCCAGCTCACCACCGTTTGATACGCAGTATTTT.

The rearrangement joins TRBV29-1 to TRBJ2-7; D uncertain. The CDR3 contains 12 residues. V dropped 6 bases and J dropped 1 base, with 10 bases sitting between them. Germline V CDR1 and CDR2: SQVTM, ANQGSEA. CDR3: CSVGRQSYEQYF. The CDR3 DNA reads TGCAGCGTGGGCAGGCAGTCCTACGAGCAGTACTTC.

A few counts support this clonotype. This may be a read error, as it is one base from a much larger clone. This rearrangement joins TRBV7-3 to TRBJ2-2, with D hard to call. The CDR3 is 15 residues long. The germline gives CDR1 SGHTA, CDR2 FQGTGA. CDR3 nucleotides: TGTGACAGCAGCTTATTAGCAATGAACACCGGGGAGCTGTTTTTT. Translating gives CDSSLLAMNTGELFF.

This clonotype appeared a few times. This rearrangement joins TRBV15 to TRBJ1-1; 10 bases map to TRBD1. In germline, CDR1 is LNHNV, CDR2 YYDKDF (reference sequence). Trimming removed 2 bases from V and 0 bases from J; junction bases left unmatched: 6. This CDR3 is 17 amino acids long. CDR3: CATSRLGQGSMNTEAFF. The CDR3 DNA sequence: TGTGCCACCAGCAGATTGGGACAGGGGAGCATGAACACTGAAGCTTTCTTT.

The V gene is TRBV9, the J gene TRBJ2-7; no firm D call. Germline V gene data show CDR1 as SGDLS and CDR2 as YYNGEE. The germline V and J ends were trimmed by 0 bases and 0 bases, with 10 bases remaining between them. CDR3 size: 15 residues. CDR3 sequence: CASSVEPKPSYEQYF. CDR3 sequence (DNA): TGTGCCAGCAGCGTAGAGCCCAAACCCTCCTACGAGCAGTACTTC.

The chain is built from TRBV7-3 and TRBJ2-1; possible D gene TRBD1, 5 bases. V lost 2 bases and J lost 2, with 10 bases in between. This CDR3 comprises 15 residues. From germline, CDR1 is SGHTA and CDR2 FQGTGA. CDR3 sequence (DNA): TGTGCCAGCAGCTTAGACAGCGCGCCCTACAATGAGCAGTTCTTC. It codes for CASSLDSAPYNEQFF.

The chain carries TRBV12-3 or TRBV12-4 and TRBJ2-3, with D possibly matching TRBD2 (5 bases). Trimming removed 3 bases at V and 1 base at J, with 11 bases between. This CDR3 contains 15 residues. CDR3 coding DNA: TGTGCCAGCAGTTTCGTTTACGGGGGCACAGATACGCAGTATTTT. Protein: CASSFVYGGTDTQYF.

The chain employs TRBV20-1 and TRBJ2-7; D is ambiguous. The CDR3 has 13 residues. Germline CDR1 is DFQATT and CDR2 is SNEGSKA (reference sequence). Between the trimmed V and J ends, which lost 2 bases and 0 bases, there was a span of 8 bases. The CDR3 spells CSARPRISYEQYF. The CDR3 region has the DNA TGCAGTGCTAGACCCCGGATCTCCTACGAGCAGTACTTC.

This clonotype has only a few counts. J is TRBJ1-1 and V is TRBV20-1, with 9 bases lining up with TRBD1. This CDR3 region has 18 residues. Germline loops: CDR1 DFQATT, CDR2 SNEGSKA (reference sequence). V shed 4 bases, J shed 7 bases, and the junction held 22 bases outside the gene matches. The CDR3 DNA reads as TGCAGTGCTACCCCTCAAGGGACAGGGACGACGACAAGAAATGAAGCTTTCTTT. This codes for CSATPQGTGTTTRNEAFF.

This clonotype was found a few times. This chain links TRBV15 with TRBJ2-7; 9 positions match TRBD1. The V and J ends lost 0 bases and 7 bases, in that order; junction bases with no gene match: 7. The CDR3 covers 15 residues. Germline CDR1 LNHNV, CDR2 YYDKDF (reference sequence). CDR3 bases: TGTGCCACCAGCAGAGATGCCGGGACAGGGCTTGAGCAGTACTTC. Protein sequence: CATSRDAGTGLEQYF.

This clonotype turned up a few times. This chain joins TRBV20-1 and TRBJ2-7, with TRBD1 matching 7 bases. The CDR3 spans 13 residues. V shed 3 bases and J 5 bases; nucleotides not matched to a gene: 7. Germline V lookup: CDR1 DFQATT, CDR2 SNEGSKA (reference sequence). CDR3 coding DNA: TGCAGTGCTAGGGGGCAGGGGGACCACGAGCAGTACTTC. Translation: CSARGQGDHEQYF.

The chain recombines TRBV12-3 or TRBV12-4 with TRBJ1-5; the D gene is possibly TRBD1 (5 bases). Trimming stripped 4 bases from V and 4 bases from J, with 14 bases between. The length of the CDR3 is 15 residues. The CDR3 is CASSSRDWINQPQHF. The DNA for the CDR3 is TGTGCCAGCAGTTCCCGGGACTGGATAAATCAGCCCCAGCATTTT.

A few counts support this clonotype. V and J are TRBV7-8 and TRBJ1-1; TRBD1 is a possible D gene (5 bases). V shed 5 bases and J shed 0 bases, with 16 bases lying between them. Germline V gene sequence: CDR1 SGHVS, CDR2 FQNEAQ. This CDR3 comprises 16 residues. CDR3 nucleotide sequence: TGTGCCAGCAGCCCCAGGGTAACGGGAATGAACACTGAAGCTTTCTTT. Its translation is CASSPRVTGMNTEAFF.

The J gene is TRBJ2-6, the V gene TRBV3-1; the D gene is possibly TRBD2 (6 bases). The germline V gene has CDR1 LGHDT and CDR2 YNNKEL (reference sequence). This CDR3 is 19 amino acids long. The V gene lost 6 bases and the J gene lost 1 base, with 22 bases spanning the gap. The CDR3 DNA reads as TGTGCCAGCAGTCCAACCTCATGGGAGGTACTTTCTGGGGCCAACGTCCTGACTTTC. Protein product: CASSPTSWEVLSGANVLTF.

In its sample, this clonotype was seen a few times. This chain uses TRBV7-9 with TRBJ2-1, with D unresolved. This CDR3 region has 15 residues. V was shortened by 7 bases and J by 5 bases, with 18 bases between the two germline ends. Germline values: CDR1 SEHNR, CDR2 FQNEAQ (reference sequence). The CDR3 bases are TGTGCCAGCAACCCACTTGGGGTCTCGAACAATGAGCAGTTCTTC. Its protein is CASNPLGVSNNEQFF.